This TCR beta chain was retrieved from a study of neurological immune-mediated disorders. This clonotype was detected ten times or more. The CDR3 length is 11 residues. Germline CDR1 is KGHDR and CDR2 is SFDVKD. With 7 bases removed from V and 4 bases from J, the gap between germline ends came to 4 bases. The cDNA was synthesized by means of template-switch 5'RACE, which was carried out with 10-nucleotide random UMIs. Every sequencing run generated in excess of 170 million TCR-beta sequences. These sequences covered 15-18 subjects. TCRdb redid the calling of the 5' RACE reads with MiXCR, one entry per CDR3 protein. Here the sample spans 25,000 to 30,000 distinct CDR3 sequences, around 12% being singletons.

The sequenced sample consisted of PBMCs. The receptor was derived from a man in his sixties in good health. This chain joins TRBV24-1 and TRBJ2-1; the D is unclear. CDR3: CATSLYNEQFF. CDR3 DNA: TGTGCCACCAGCCTATACAATGAGCAGTTCTTC.